The 20 T cell receptor beta chains in this list originate from one sample, sequenced in a study of lymphopenia after photon versus proton radiotherapy. Repertoires were generated with immunoSEQ multiplex PCR, while TCRdb's copy carries only in-frame clones and drops some. The repertoire has around 62,000 clones, about 81% of them found once; the top ten carry approximately 2%. The sequenced sample was peripheral blood, obtained from a patient treated with proton-based radiotherapy. The receptors originated from a man aged 60 to 69 with pancreatic cancer.

The rearrangement links TRBV4-1 to TRBJ2-1, with D possibly being TRBD1 (6 bases). The CDR3 contains 16 residues. Deletions cut 8 bases from V and 10 bases from J, with 27 bases between. CDR1 and CDR2 (germline): MGHRA, YSYEKL. The chain's CDR3 is CASGLVVTASGAEQFF. In DNA, the CDR3 is TGCGCCAGCGGCCTAGTAGTTACTGCTTCAGGGGCCGAGCAGTTCTTC.

The CDR3 DNA is TGTGCCAGCAGTCGTAGCGGGAAGGAGGAAGCTTTCTTT. Its protein product is CASSRSGKEEAFF. V and J are TRBV9 and TRBJ1-1; D unclear. The germline gives CDR1 SGDLS, CDR2 YYNGEE. Trimming took off 5 bases at V and 8 bases at J, with 16 bases between the two ends. This CDR3 has 13 amino acids.

A few counts support this clone. The chain combines TRBV11-3 with TRBJ2-2, with a possible D match to TRBD1 (6 bases). The CDR3 loop spans 18 amino acids. Germline loops: CDR1 SGHNT, CDR2 YENEEA. The V and J ends lost 5 bases and 2 bases respectively, with 21 bases between them. The CDR3 here is CASSLTVPGHQNTGELFF. The CDR3 nucleotides are TGTGCCAGCAGCCTGACTGTACCGGGACATCAAAACACCGGGGAGCTGTTTTTT.

V gene TRBV5-1 combines with J gene TRBJ1-2; tentatively, D is TRBD1 (5 bases). Trimming cost V 4 bases and J 1 base, with 17 bases left between them. Per the germline V gene, CDR1 is SGHRS and CDR2 is YFSETQ. The CDR3 totals 16 residues. CDR3 in DNA: TGCGCCAGCAGCCCGGGACTAAGGGGTTTTAACTATGGCTACACCTTC. The encoded protein is CASSPGLRGFNYGYTF.

This clone was recorded a few times. This rearrangement joins TRBV5-1 to TRBJ2-3, with TRBD1 as a possible D gene (6 bases). Germline values: CDR1 SGHRS, CDR2 YFSETQ. Trimming removed 1 base at V and 3 bases at J, with 12 bases between. CDR3 length equals 15 residues. DNA of the CDR3: TGCGCCAGCAGCTTGAACGCAGGGGTAACAGATACGCAGTATTTT. Translation: CASSLNAGVTDTQYF.

CDR3 in amino acids: CASSLHDRVSNEQFF. CDR3 coding DNA: TGTGCCAGCAGCTTACACGACAGAGTCAGCAACGAGCAGTTCTTC. V gene TRBV11-2 combines with J gene TRBJ2-1; weak D call: TRBD1 (5 bases). CDR1 SGHAT and CDR2 FQNNGV come from the germline V gene. Trimming took off 2 bases at V and 10 bases at J, with 18 bases between the two ends. This CDR3 is built from 15 residues.

This sequence joins TRBV11-2 and TRBJ1-4; possibly TRBD1 for D (5 bases). Trimming left V 5 bases short and J 8 bases short, with 18 bases between. The CDR3 is 15 amino acids. Germline V gene data show CDR1 as SGHAT and CDR2 as FQNNGV. The CDR3, as DNA: TGTGCCAGCAGCCAAGGTGGGGGGTATGGAGAAAAACTGTTTTTT. It specifies CASSQGGGYGEKLFF.

V and J are TRBV5-1 and TRBJ2-7; the D gene is possibly TRBD2 (6 bases). This CDR3 spans 14 amino acids. Trimming took 0 bases from V and 4 from J, leaving 11 bases between them. In germline, CDR1 is SGHRS, CDR2 YFSETQ. The CDR3 here is CASSLVGGAYEQYF. In DNA, the CDR3 is TGCGCCAGCAGCTTGGTGGGGGGAGCGTACGAGCAGTACTTC. Variable domain in full (rest from reference TRBV5-1 and TRBJ2-7): KAGVTQTPRYLIKTRGQQVTLSCSPISGHRSVSWYQQTPGQGLQFLFEYFSETQRNKGNFPGRFSGRQFSNSRSEMNVSTLELGDSALYLCASSLVGGAYEQYFGPGTRLTVT.

The chain employs TRBV27 and TRBJ2-2, with 10 nucleotides matching TRBD2. CDR1 is MNHEY, CDR2 SMNVEV, per germline (reference sequence). With 4 bases clipped from V and 5 bases from J, the junction kept 4 bases outside the gene matches. This CDR3 spans 15 amino acids. The CDR3 DNA reads as TGTGCCAGCAGTTCCTCGACTAGCGGGACCGGGGAGCTGTTTTTT. Protein: CASSSSTSGTGELFF.

The rearrangement uses TRBV15 and TRBJ2-5; tentative D call: TRBD1 (6 bases). The V end lost 0 bases, the J end lost 4 bases, and 12 bases lay between the germline ends. The V gene's germline CDR1 is LNHNV and CDR2 YYDKDF (reference sequence). The CDR3 length is 15 residues. CDR3 sequence (DNA): TGTGCCACCAGCAGAGATCCCGCAGGGGTAGAGACCCAGTACTTC. It is translated as CATSRDPAGVETQYF.

The chain links TRBV14 to TRBJ2-5; 7 bases fit TRBD1. The germline V gene encodes CDR1 SGHDN and CDR2 FVKESK. V lost 3 bases to trimming and J lost 0 bases; unmatched junction nucleotides: 7. The CDR3 has 16 amino acids. The CDR3 nucleotides read TGTGCCAGCAGCCAGGTTAAGGGGGCGGACCAAGAGACCCAGTACTTC. This gives the protein CASSQVKGADQETQYF.

V usage is TRBV28 and J usage is TRBJ2-3; D ambiguous. Germline assignment: CDR1 MDHEN and CDR2 SYDVKM. The CDR3 spans 15 residues. The germline V and J ends were trimmed by 5 bases and 1 base, with 13 bases remaining between them. In nucleotides, the CDR3 is TGTGCCAGCAGTGGAAAGTATACTGGCACAGATACGCAGTATTTT. This encodes CASSGKYTGTDTQYF.

This chain joins TRBV6-5 and TRBJ1-2; maybe TRBD1 (6 bases). Germline lookup yields CDR1 MNHEY and CDR2 SVGAGI. The V end was cut by 5 bases, the J end by 4 bases, with 17 bases between. CDR3 length equals 15 residues. CDR3 in amino acids: CASSPTITGLYGYTF. The CDR3 DNA follows: TGTGCCAGCAGTCCTACCATAACAGGGCTCTATGGCTACACCTTC.

The V and J genes are TRBV10-3 and TRBJ2-7, with 9 bases identical to TRBD2. CDR1 is ENHRY and CDR2 is SYGVKD in the germline V gene. This CDR3 comprises 16 residues. The ends lost 4 bases at V and 0 bases at J; junction bases unmatched: 7. The CDR3: CAISASGRLASYEQYF. The CDR3 nucleotides read TGTGCCATCAGTGCGAGCGGGAGGCTGGCCTCCTACGAGCAGTACTTC.

This chain links TRBV18 with TRBJ2-3; the D gene is possibly TRBD1 (6 bases). Trimming left V 2 bases short and J 1 base short, with 19 bases between. This CDR3 is 18 amino acids long. Germline loops: CDR1 KGHSH, CDR2 LQKENI. This CDR3 is CASSPDSPGERGTDTQYF. CDR3 coding DNA: TGTGCCAGCTCACCAGATAGTCCAGGGGAAAGAGGCACAGATACGCAGTATTTT. The full variable domain, rest sourced from reference TRBV18 and TRBJ2-3, is NAGVMQNPRHLVRRRGQEARLRCSPMKGHSHVYWYRQLPEEGLKFMVYLQKENIIDESGMPKERFSAEFPKEGPSILRIQQVVRGDSAAYFCASSPDSPGERGTDTQYFGPGTRLTVL.

This chain links TRBV6-5 with TRBJ2-6; D remains unclear. V was pared by 7 bases and J by 2 bases, with 9 bases between. The CDR3 consists of 14 residues. Germline assignment: CDR1 MNHEY and CDR2 SVGAGI. The CDR3 loop reads CASTVSAGANVLTF. In nucleotides, the CDR3 is TGTGCCAGCACGGTTTCGGCTGGGGCCAACGTCCTGACTTTC.

Worth noting for this clone: The identical CDR3 is also encoded by other nucleotide sequences in the sample. The rearrangement joins TRBV28 to TRBJ2-1; D uncertain. The V end was cut by 3 bases, the J end by 0 bases, with 3 bases between. Germline CDR1 is MDHEN and CDR2 is SYDVKM. The CDR3 is 13 residues long. This CDR3 is CASSFSSYNEQFF. The CDR3 DNA reads as TGTGCCAGCAGTTTTTCCTCCTACAATGAGCAGTTCTTC.

The chain is built from TRBV6-4 and TRBJ2-1; D not certain. V was shortened by 9 bases and J by 7 bases, with 10 bases between the two germline ends. The CDR3 is made up of 11 amino acids. From germline, CDR1 is MRHNA and CDR2 SNTAGT. CDR3 sequence reads: CASSMVNEQFF. In nucleotides, the CDR3 is TGTGCCAGTTCGATGGTGAATGAGCAGTTCTTC.

The rearrangement links TRBV25-1 to TRBJ2-4; possibly TRBD2 for D (5 bases). This CDR3 region has 15 residues. Germline V lookup: CDR1 MGHDK, CDR2 SYGVNS. Deletions cut 5 bases from V and 1 base from J, with 12 bases between. CDR3: CASSHSGEAKNIQYF. The CDR3, as DNA: TGTGCCAGCAGTCACAGCGGTGAGGCCAAAAACATTCAGTACTTC.

The rearrangement uses TRBV19 and TRBJ2-2, with D tentatively TRBD1 (6 bases). The germline V gene encodes CDR1 LNHDA and CDR2 SQIVND (reference sequence). Trimming left V 5 bases short and J 2 bases short, with 15 bases between. The CDR3 consists of 16 residues. CDR3 DNA: TGTGCCAGTAGTCGGGCTAACAGGGTTAACACCGGGGAGCTGTTTTTT. This translates into CASSRANRVNTGELFF. The full variable domain, in which reference TRBV19 and TRBJ2-2 provide the parts outside the CDR3, is DGGITQSPKYLFRKEGQNVTLSCEQNLNHDAMYWYRQDPGQGLRLIYYSQIVNDFQKGDIAEGYSVSREKKESFPLTVTSAQKNPTAFYLCASSRANRVNTGELFFGEGSRLTVL.